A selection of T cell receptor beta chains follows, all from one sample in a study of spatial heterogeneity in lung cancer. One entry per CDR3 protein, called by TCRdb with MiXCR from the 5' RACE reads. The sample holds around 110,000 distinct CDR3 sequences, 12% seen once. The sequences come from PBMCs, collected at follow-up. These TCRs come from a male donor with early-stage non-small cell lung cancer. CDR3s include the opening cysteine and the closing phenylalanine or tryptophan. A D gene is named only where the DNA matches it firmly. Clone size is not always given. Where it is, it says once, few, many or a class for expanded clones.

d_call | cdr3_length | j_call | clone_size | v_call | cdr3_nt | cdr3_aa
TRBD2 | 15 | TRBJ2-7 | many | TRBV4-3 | TGCGCCAGCAGCCAAGAGTCCGGACTAGCGGACGAGCAGTACTTC | CASSQESGLADEQYF
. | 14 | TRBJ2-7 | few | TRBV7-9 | TGTGCCAGCAGCTTAGGGGGCCTGGGGTACGAGCAGTACTTC | CASSLGGLGYEQYF
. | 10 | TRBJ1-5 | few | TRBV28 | TGTGCCAGCAGTGCCCAGCCCCAGCATTTT | CASSAQPQHF
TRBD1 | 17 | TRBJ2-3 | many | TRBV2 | TGTGCCAGCAGTGAAGGGAGATGGGACAGGGCCCCAGATACGCAGTATTTT | CASSEGRWDRAPDTQYF
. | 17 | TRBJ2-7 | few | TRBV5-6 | TGTGCCAGCAGCTTGGTTTCGCGGCCCCCCCGGGACTACGAGCAGTACTTC | CASSLVSRPPRDYEQYF
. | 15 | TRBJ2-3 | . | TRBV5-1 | TGCGCCAGCGGGGTCGGGGGTCGGCGCGCAGATACGCAGTATTTT | CASGVGGRRADTQYF
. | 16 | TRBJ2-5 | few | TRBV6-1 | TGTGCCAGCAGTGAAGGAGTGGGCACCCAAGCGGAGACCCAGTACTTC | CASSEGVGTQAETQYF
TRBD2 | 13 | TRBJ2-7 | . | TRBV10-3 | TGTGCCATCCGCCAGACTAGCGGGGACGAGCAGTACTTC | CAIRQTSGDEQYF
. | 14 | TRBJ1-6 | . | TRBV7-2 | TGTGCCAGCAGCTTAGGGACAGATAATTCACCCCTCCACTTT | CASSLGTDNSPLHF
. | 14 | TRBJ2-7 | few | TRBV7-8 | TGTGCCAGCAGCTTAGCCCCACTCTCCTACGAGCAGTACTTC | CASSLAPLSYEQYF
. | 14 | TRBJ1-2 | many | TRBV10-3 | TGTGCCATCAGGCCAGGAGGCAGGGGCTATGGCTACACCTTC | CAIRPGGRGYGYTF
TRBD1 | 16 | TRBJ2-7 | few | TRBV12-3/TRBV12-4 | TGTGCCAGCAGTTGGGGACAGGGGTTGCTTCTCAATTCTCCGGACTTC | CASSWGQGLLLNSPDF
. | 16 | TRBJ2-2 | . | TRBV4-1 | TGCGCCAGCAGCCAAGATCCGGGACAGAACACCGGGGAGCTGTTTTTT | CASSQDPGQNTGELFF
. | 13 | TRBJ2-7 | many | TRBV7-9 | TGTGCCAGCAGCCCTCAGACAGACTACGAGCAGTACTTC | CASSPQTDYEQYF
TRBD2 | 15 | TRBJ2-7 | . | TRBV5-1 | TGCGCCAGCAGCACCGGGGGGACGAGCTACTACGAGCAGTACTTC | CASSTGGTSYYEQYF
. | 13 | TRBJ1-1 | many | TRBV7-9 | TGTGCCACCCGAGGGGAGGGGAACACTGAAGCTTTCTTT | CATRGEGNTEAFF
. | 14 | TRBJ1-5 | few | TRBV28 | TGTGCCAGCAGTTTAGGATTGACGAATCAGCCCCAGCATTTT | CASSLGLTNQPQHF
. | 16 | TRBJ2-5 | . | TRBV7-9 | TGTGCCAGCAGCAAAACCGGGACGGACTCACAAGAGACCCAGTACTTC | CASSKTGTDSQETQYF
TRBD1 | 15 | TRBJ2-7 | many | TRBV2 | TGTGCCAGCAGTCCCGGACAGGGGAGAACCTACGAGCAGTACTTC | CASSPGQGRTYEQYF
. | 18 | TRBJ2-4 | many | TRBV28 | TGTGCCAGCAGTTCCCTCACCGCCTACGGACTAGCCAAAAACATTCAGTACTTC | CASSSLTAYGLAKNIQYF
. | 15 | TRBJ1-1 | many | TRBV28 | TGTGCCAGCAGTGCCTGGGGGGGCGATACCGCTGAAGCTTTCTTT | CASSAWGGDTAEAFF
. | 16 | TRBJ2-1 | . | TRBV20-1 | TGCAGTGCTAGAGTTGGCGGGGCCCGCTCCTACAATGAGCAGTTCTTC | CSARVGGARSYNEQFF
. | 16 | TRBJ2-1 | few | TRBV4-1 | TGCGCCAGCAGCCAAGGGGGCGCTGGATCCTACAATGAGCAGTTCTTC | CASSQGGAGSYNEQFF
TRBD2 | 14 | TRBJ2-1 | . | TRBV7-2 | TGTGCCAGCAGCCGTGGAATAGGGAGGGGTGAGCAGTTCTTC | CASSRGIGRGEQFF
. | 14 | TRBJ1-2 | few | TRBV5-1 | TGCGCCAGCAGCGTGGACTCGGCTAACTATGGCTACACCTTC | CASSVDSANYGYTF
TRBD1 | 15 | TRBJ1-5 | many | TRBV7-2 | TGTGCCAGCAGCATGGGACAGGTCCGTAATCAGCCCCAGCATTTT | CASSMGQVRNQPQHF
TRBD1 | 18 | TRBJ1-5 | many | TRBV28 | TGTGCCAGCAGTCCGAGAACTCGGGACAGGGTCATCAATCAGCCCCAGCATTTT | CASSPRTRDRVINQPQHF
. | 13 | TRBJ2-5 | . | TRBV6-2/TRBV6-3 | TGTGCCAGCCGCGCGTGGTTACAAGAGACCCAGTACTTC | CASRAWLQETQYF
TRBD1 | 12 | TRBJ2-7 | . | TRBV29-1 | TGCAGCGGTCGGGACAGGGGGAACGAGCAGTACTTC | CSGRDRGNEQYF
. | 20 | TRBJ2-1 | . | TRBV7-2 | TGTGCCAGCAGCATCCGCCGGTTTTATACTGGACCAAAGAGGCACAATGAGCAGTTCTTC | CASSIRRFYTGPKRHNEQFF
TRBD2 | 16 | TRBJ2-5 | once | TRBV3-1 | TGTGCCAGCAGCCAAGCTAGCGGGGGGGCGTACGAGACCCAGTACTTC | CASSQASGGAYETQYF
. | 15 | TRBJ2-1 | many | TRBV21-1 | TGTGCCAGCAGCACCACGTCCAGCGGATACAATGAGCAGTTCTTC | CASSTTSSGYNEQFF
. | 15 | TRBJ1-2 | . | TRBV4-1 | TGCGCCAGCAGCCAAGAAGAGTCGGGAGGCTATGGCTACACCTTC | CASSQEESGGYGYTF
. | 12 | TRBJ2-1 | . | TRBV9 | TGTGCCAGCAGCGTAGTAGCTTATGAGCAGTTCTTC | CASSVVAYEQFF
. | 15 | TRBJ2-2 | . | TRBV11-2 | TGTGCCAGCAGCTTAGAGTCAGGGAACACCGGGGAGCTGTTTTTT | CASSLESGNTGELFF
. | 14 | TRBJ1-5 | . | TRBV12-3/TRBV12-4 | TGTGCCAGCAGTTTCAGGTATAGCAATCAGCCCCAGCATTTT | CASSFRYSNQPQHF
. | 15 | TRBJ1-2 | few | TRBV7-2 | TGTGCCAGCAGCTCGTCAGGGAAATCAAACTATGGCTACACCTTC | CASSSSGKSNYGYTF
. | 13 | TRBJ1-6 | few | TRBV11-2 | TGTGCCAGCAGCTGGGATATGGCTTCACCCCTCCACTTT | CASSWDMASPLHF
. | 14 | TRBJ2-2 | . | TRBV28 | TGTGCCAGCAGAAAACAGGGGAACACCGGGGAGCTGTTTTTT | CASRKQGNTGELFF
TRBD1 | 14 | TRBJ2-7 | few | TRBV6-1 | TGTGCCAGCAGTCAACGACAGGGCCTGTACGAGCAGTACTTC | CASSQRQGLYEQYF
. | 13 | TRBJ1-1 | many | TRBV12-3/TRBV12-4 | TGTGCCAGCAGTTTTACCGGGAACACTGAAGCTTTCTTT | CASSFTGNTEAFF
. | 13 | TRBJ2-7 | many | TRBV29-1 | TGCAGCGTCCGGGACCATGTTTCCTACGAGCAGTACTTC | CSVRDHVSYEQYF
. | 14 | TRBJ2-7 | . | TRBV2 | TGTGCCAGCAGTGAAGCTCTGGCCTCCTACGAGCAGTACTTC | CASSEALASYEQYF
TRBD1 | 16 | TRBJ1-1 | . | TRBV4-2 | TGTGCCAGCAGCCAAGGGGGGGGACAGCTGAACACTGAAGCTTTCTTT | CASSQGGGQLNTEAFF